The present T cell receptor (beta chain) was sequenced within a study of PD-1 blockade in classical Hodgkin lymphoma. Study-wide findings and caveats: Newly diagnosed patients reportedly had lower baseline TCR diversity than healthy donors.

Method: immunoSEQ multiplex PCR; TCRdb's copy keeps in-frame clones and lacks some. The repertoire holds around 60,000 clones, with around nine tenths as singletons. The sample's time point: cycle 4 day 1 (C4D1), after more than five weeks of nivolumab. Brentuximab vedotin exposure varied among the patients, all of whom had relapsed after autologous stem cell transplantation. Responses achieved at best were complete response, partial response or progressive disease. As for this clone: Its antigen is as yet unknown.

CDR1 is SGHNT and CDR2 is YENEEA in the germline V gene. The V and J ends lost 6 bases and 10 bases, in that order; junction bases with no gene match: 6. This CDR3 comprises 13 residues. The origin of this receptor is a human donor with classical Hodgkin lymphoma. The chain recombines TRBV11-3 with TRBJ2-6; 7 bases fit TRBD2. The sequenced sample was peripheral blood mononuclear cells (PBMCs), obtained before the fourth cycle of nivolumab. CDR3 DNA: TGTGCCAGCAGTCGAGGGGAGGGAAACGTCCTGACTTTC. Translation: CASSRGEGNVLTF.